This TCR beta chain originates from a study of T cell responses to AZD1222 COVID-19 vaccine. There are 12 residues in the CDR3. V was clipped by 6 bases and J by 10 bases, with 13 bases between them. Profiled with immunoSEQ multiplex PCR; TCRdb holds only in-frame clones, not every one. Of approximately 94,000 clones in the sample, just under 90% were seen once. The sequence was collected from an adult in good health. The source material was peripheral blood, sampled on day 0 of AZD1222 vaccination. V is TRBV12-3 or TRBV12-4 and J is TRBJ2-1; D uncertain. The CDR3 region is CASSLSAMEQFF. DNA for the CDR3: TGTGCCAGCAGCCTGTCAGCTATGGAGCAGTTCTTC.